This T cell receptor beta chain was sequenced for a study of tumor-infiltrating lymphocytes in primary liver carcinoma. In the study overall: Men as well as women, aged 30 to 69 years, made up the patients. Roughly 3.65 to 7.5 million productive TCRbeta reads came from each sample, comparable across tissue types.

This CDR3 contains 14 residues. The germline V gene has CDR1 ENHRY and CDR2 SYGVKD. From approximately 0.5 ug of total RNA, TCR beta-specific cDNA was reverse-transcribed using a constant-region primer. What produced the TCR beta libraries was three nested multiplex PCR rounds using slightly modified ARM-PCR. TRBV1-TRBV30 forward primers paired with a C-beta reverse primer were used in the first two PCR rounds, which ran 9 to 10 cycles each. From the multiplex PCR reads, TCRdb called clonotypes with MiXCR, one entry per CDR3 protein. The sample yields around 190,000 distinct CDR3 sequences, around 81% seen once. Co-extraction of both nucleic acids (RNA and DNA) used about 20-34 mg of unsorted bulk tissue. Separate regions, five per tumor, were sampled. Concerning this clonotype itself: At one of its ends the junction is not consistent with the germline gene, which may arise from a read error.

What was sequenced was tumor tissue from primary liver carcinoma. This receptor was identified in a man aged 35-49 years with primary liver carcinoma and hepatitis B virus infection. This chain uses TRBV10-3 with TRBJ1-5, with D perhaps TRBD1 (5 bases). The CDR3 region is CDISLGVSNQPQHF. The CDR3 DNA follows: TGTGACATCAGTTTAGGGGTTAGCAATCAGCCCCAGCATTTT.